This passage covers 8 T cell receptor beta chains from one sample sequenced in a study of blood T cell repertoires in COVID-19. Using immunoSEQ multiplex PCR, the repertoire was profiled, and TCRdb retains in-frame clones only, with some absent. The table includes approximately 28,000 clones, approximately 75% detected once. Source material: peripheral blood. The receptors come from a boy between 2 and 10 years old with active or convalescent COVID-19.

This clone has a single count. J is TRBJ1-2 and V is TRBV11-2; D perhaps matches TRBD1 (5 bases). Germline CDR1 reads SGHAT; CDR2 reads FQNNGV. The CDR3 runs to 15 residues. V was cut by 0 bases and J by 1 base, with 9 bases left in between. The CDR3 sequence: CASSLDKGFNYGYTF. DNA for the CDR3: TGTGCCAGCAGCTTAGATAAGGGGTTTAACTATGGCTACACCTTC.

In its sample, this clone was seen a few times. This rearrangement joins TRBV18 to TRBJ2-7, with D maybe TRBD2 (6 bases). This CDR3 contains 14 residues. The germline CDR1 and CDR2 sequences are KGHSH and LQKENI. Trimming shortened V by 6 bases and J by 4 bases, and 16 bases separated the two germline ends. The CDR3 protein is CASSRLEGGYEQYF. The CDR3 nucleotides are TGTGCCAGCTCGCGGCTAGAGGGAGGTTACGAGCAGTACTTC.

The CDR3 DNA reads TGTGCCAGCAGCGTAGAAGGGTCCAGGGCAGGTGAAAAACTGTTTTTT. Its protein product is CASSVEGSRAGEKLFF. The chain carries TRBV9 and TRBJ1-4, with D possibly TRBD1 on 5 matching bases. The CDR3 totals 16 residues. V gave up 0 bases and J gave up 7 bases, with 16 bases separating them. Per the germline V gene, CDR1 is SGDLS and CDR2 is YYNGEE.

The genes are TRBV15 and TRBJ1-5, with 9 positions matching TRBD1. Germline V lookup: CDR1 LNHNV, CDR2 YYDKDF (reference sequence). Trimming cost V 3 bases and J 8 bases; bases outside gene matches: 2. The CDR3 spans 13 residues. This CDR3 is CATSRTGGEPQHF. The CDR3 DNA reads as TGTGCCACCAGCAGGACAGGGGGGGAGCCCCAGCATTTT. The whole variable domain, remainder taken from reference TRBV15 and TRBJ1-5, is DAMVIQNPRYQVTQFGKPVTLSCSQTLNHNVMYWYQQKSSQAPKLLFHYYDKDFNNEADTPDNFQSRRPNTSFCFLDIRSPGLGDTAMYLCATSRTGGEPQHFGDGTRLSIL.

The rearrangement joins TRBV28 to TRBJ2-7, with 8 nucleotides matching TRBD1. This CDR3 is 16 amino acids long. Losses at the gene ends were 6 bases for V and 5 bases for J; bases not matched to a gene: 15. Per germline, CDR1 MDHEN and CDR2 SYDVKM. This CDR3 reads CASRTLLGPGGDEQYF. The CDR3 coding sequence is TGTGCCAGCAGGACACTCCTGGGGCCAGGGGGCGACGAGCAGTACTTC.

V is TRBV30 and J is TRBJ2-7; 7 nucleotides match TRBD2. V lost 2 bases and J lost 4; bases outside the gene matches: 11. The germline V gene has CDR1 GTSNPN and CDR2 SVGIG (reference sequence). CDR3 size: 15 residues. Here the CDR3 reads CAWSYMTGGRYEQYF. The CDR3 DNA is TGTGCCTGGAGTTATATGACGGGAGGAAGGTACGAGCAGTACTTC.

The chain couples TRBV6-6 to TRBJ1-2; tentatively, D is TRBD1 (5 bases). The CDR3 length is 13 residues. Deletions cut 2 bases from V and 4 bases from J, with 8 bases between. Germline CDR1 is MNHNY and CDR2 is SVGAGI (reference sequence). CDR3 region: CASSYDSLYGYTF. CDR3 DNA sequence: TGTGCCAGCAGTTACGACAGCCTCTATGGCTACACCTTC.

The table lists this clone with a count of one. The junction does not match germline at one end; this may be a read error. V gene TRBV6-4 combines with J gene TRBJ2-1; 7 bases are a match to TRBD2. CDR3 length: 13 residues. Looked up from germline, CDR1 is MRHNA and CDR2 is SNTAGT. CDR3 protein: CASSDRKGLSPVF. The DNA of the CDR3 is TGTGCCAGCAGTGACCGAAAGGGACTATCCCCGGTCTTC.